A selection of T cell receptor beta chains follows, all from one sample in a study of early T cells in non-severe SARS-CoV-2 infection. TCRdb re-analysed the 5' RACE reads in MiXCR, keeping a single row per CDR3 protein. The sample contains approximately 70,000 distinct CDR3 sequences, about an eighth of which appear only once. The material sequenced was whole blood. These receptors were collected from an adult who was a healthcare worker with PCR-confirmed SARS-CoV-2 infection or an uninfected control (not recorded which). The CDR3 runs from the conserved cysteine through the conserved F or W.

v_gene,j_gene,CDR3aa
TRBV12-5,TRBJ1-5,CASGLVRQLQTYSNQPQHF
TRBV19,TRBJ1-3,CASSRDSGNTIYF
TRBV5-5,TRBJ2-7,CASSLRFGRQSEQYF
TRBV6-6,TRBJ2-7,CASSYGRGAMDEQYF
TRBV2,TRBJ1-5,CASSGGAQPQHF
TRBV29-1,TRBJ1-4,CSVEEGGRLFF
TRBV18,TRBJ2-5,CASSLSTGQETQYF
TRBV7-7,TRBJ2-1,CASSPGGGLLANNEQFF
TRBV7-8,TRBJ1-6,CASSLAANSPLHF
TRBV28,TRBJ2-7,CACGGTSLYEQYF
TRBV6-5,TRBJ1-5,CASSPGHLDKPQHF
TRBV20-1,TRBJ2-2,CSARPTGNTGELFF
TRBV20-1,TRBJ1-6,CSARAGQVFSYNSPLHF
TRBV4-1,TRBJ2-2,CASSQAETSGNRELFF
TRBV10-3,TRBJ2-1,CAISDSGTHEQFF
TRBV10-3,TRBJ2-2,CAISESLRAGAYVGELFF
TRBV12-3/TRBV12-4,TRBJ1-3,CASSFDWGSGNTIYF
TRBV7-2,TRBJ2-5,CASGYTYQETQYF
TRBV11-2,TRBJ2-2,CASRRGSNTGELFF
TRBV29-1,TRBJ2-2,CSVRDRDRSGELFF
TRBV6-2/TRBV6-3,TRBJ2-4,CASINSGTDVIQYF
TRBV20-1,TRBJ2-7,CSADRRGGTYEQYF